This entry lists 6 T cell receptor beta chains sequenced from one sample in a study of blood T cell repertoires in COVID-19. Method: immunoSEQ multiplex PCR; TCRdb's copy keeps in-frame clones and lacks some. The table lists 150,000 or so clones, 60% to 75% of them singletons. Sequencing input: peripheral blood. The receptor source for this set is a woman in her 70s with acute or convalescent COVID-19.

J is TRBJ2-7 and V is TRBV5-1; possibly TRBD1 for D (8 bases). CDR1 and CDR2 from the germline V gene are SGHRS and YFSETQ. V lost 0 bases, J lost 5 bases, and 12 bases lay in between. This CDR3 spans 14 amino acids. In nucleotides, the CDR3 is TGCGCCAGCAGCTTGGGGACAGGGAGGGACGAGCAGTACTTC. Residues: CASSLGTGRDEQYF. Looking up the rest from reference TRBV5-1 and TRBJ2-7 gives the full variable domain: KAGVTQTPRYLIKTRGQQVTLSCSPISGHRSVSWYQQTPGQGLQFLFEYFSETQRNKGNFPGRFSGRQFSNSRSEMNVSTLELGDSALYLCASSLGTGRDEQYFGPGTRLTVT.

The chain is built from TRBV5-6 and TRBJ1-4, with D possibly being TRBD1 (5 bases). Germline CDR1 is SGHDT and CDR2 is YYEEEE. V shed 3 bases and J shed 7 bases, with 13 bases lying between them. The CDR3 extends over 14 amino acids. The CDR3 bases are TGTGCCAGCAGCTCATCAGGGCCAGGTGAAAAACTGTTTTTT. This sequence encodes CASSSSGPGEKLFF.

This CDR3 reads CASSFQTGQETQYF. CDR3 DNA: TGTGCCAGTAGTTTCCAGACAGGGCAAGAGACCCAGTACTTC. V is TRBV19 and J is TRBJ2-5; 7 positions agree with TRBD1. Germline-derived CDR1 and CDR2 are LNHDA and SQIVND (reference sequence). This CDR3 spans 14 amino acids. Germline trimming cut 5 bases from V and 2 bases from J; bases unmatched to any gene: 5.

The J gene is TRBJ1-2, the V gene TRBV11-2; no firm D call. The CDR3 length is 15 residues. Germline loops: CDR1 SGHAT, CDR2 FQNNGV. Trimming took off 1 base at V and 3 bases at J, with 12 bases between the two ends. CDR3 region: CASSLGPARDYGYTF. The CDR3 DNA is TGTGCCAGCAGCTTAGGGCCAGCGCGGGACTATGGCTACACCTTC. The full variable domain, with the rest looked up from reference TRBV11-2 and TRBJ1-2, is EAGVAQSPRYKIIEKRQSVAFWCNPISGHATLYWYQQILGQGPKLLIQFQNNGVVDDSQLPKDRFSAERLKGVDSTLKIQPAKLEDSAVYLCASSLGPARDYGYTFGSGTRLTVV.

The J gene is TRBJ1-1, the V gene TRBV5-4; D gene ambiguous. The CDR3 contains 12 residues. Trimming removed 3 bases at V and 2 bases at J, with 5 bases between. CDR1 SGHNT and CDR2 YYREEE come from the germline V gene (reference sequence). CDR3 loop: CASSSGNTEAFF. CDR3 nucleotide sequence: TGTGCCAGCAGCTCCGGTAACACTGAAGCTTTCTTT.

The DNA of the CDR3 is TGTGCCAGCAGTAAACACCAGGGTTACACTGAAGCTTTCTTT. This gives the protein CASSKHQGYTEAFF. The chain uses TRBV27 and TRBJ1-1; maybe TRBD1 (5 bases). Trimming left V 5 bases short and J 3 bases short, with 13 bases between. The CDR3 runs 14 residues. From germline, CDR1 is MNHEY and CDR2 SMNVEV (reference sequence).